The text below deals with one TCR beta chain. Its target is unknown. Trimming took 7 bases from V and 2 from J, leaving 11 bases between them. CDR3 size: 14 residues. CDR1 and CDR2 (germline): MNHNS, SASEGT. Time point in this sample: week 35, safety follow-up. Each dose of the vaccine consisted of 300 ug of mutant IDH1 20-mer peptide, with topical imiquimod. Diagnosis in the donors showed new WHO grade 3 or 4 astrocytomas that were IDH1-mutant and ATRX-lost. The assay was immunoSEQ multiplex PCR, and TCRdb's table has in-frame clones only and misses some. The sample holds 45,000 to 55,000 clones, approximately 80% seen once. The sample comes from a study of a mutant IDH1 vaccine in newly diagnosed glioma.

The sequence was collected from a man aged 35-49 years with glioma. The rearrangement uses TRBV6-1 and TRBJ1-4; D ambiguous. This specimen was PBMCs, taken from a glioma patient whose treatment included an IDH1 peptide vaccine. CDR3 loop: CASTWSGTNEKLFF. The CDR3 nucleotides are TGTGCCAGCACCTGGTCGGGCACTAATGAAAAACTGTTTTTT.